The 31 T cell receptor beta chains below were found in one sample sequenced in a study of blood T cell repertoires in COVID-19. Sequenced by immunoSEQ multiplex PCR; TCRdb stores in-frame clones only, minus some. The data show more than 95,000 clones, 75% to 90% seen once. The sequenced sample consisted of peripheral blood. These receptors were taken from a woman of 80 years or more with COVID-19, enrolled during active disease.

This clone was observed once. CDR3 sequence reads: CASSKSTGIAQETQYF. CDR3 DNA sequence: TGTGCCAGCAGCAAGTCCACCGGGATCGCTCAAGAGACCCAGTACTTC. This chain links TRBV28 with TRBJ2-5, with a weak D call TRBD2 (5 bases). The V gene's germline CDR1 is MDHEN and CDR2 SYDVKM. CDR3 length: 16 residues. Between the trimmed V and J ends, which lost 6 bases and 2 bases, there was a span of 19 bases.

J is TRBJ2-7 and V is TRBV27, with D uncertain. CDR3 length equals 15 residues. Trimming shortened V by 7 bases and J by 1 base, and 17 bases separated the two germline ends. CDR1 is MNHEY and CDR2 is SMNVEV in the germline V gene (reference sequence). CDR3 nucleotide sequence: TGTGCCAGCATCACCCGCCCCACAGATTCCTACGAGCAGTACTTC. This translates into CASITRPTDSYEQYF.

The V call is TRBV28, the J call TRBJ1-2; tentatively, D is TRBD1 (6 bases). The CDR3 runs to 13 residues. In germline, CDR1 is MDHEN, CDR2 SYDVKM. Trimming left V 5 bases short and J 1 base short, with 8 bases between. CDR3 sequence: CASSGGLNYGYTF. In DNA, the CDR3 is TGTGCCAGCAGTGGGGGCCTTAACTATGGCTACACCTTC.

CDR3 bases: TGTGCCAGCAGTTTATTTACGTCGAAGGGGACTCCAGACACCATATATTTT. Encoded protein: CASSLFTSKGTPDTIYF. The genes are TRBV28 and TRBJ1-3; a weak D match, TRBD1 (5 bases). Germline CDR1 and CDR2: MDHEN and SYDVKM. This CDR3 has 17 residues. Trimming shortened V by 1 base and J by 8 bases, and 21 bases separated the two germline ends.

The chain uses TRBV7-9 and TRBJ2-7; D is uncertain. The CDR3 is 14 residues long. Trimming took 4 bases from V and 2 from J, leaving 12 bases between them. Germline V gene data show CDR1 as SEHNR and CDR2 as FQNEAQ (reference sequence). CDR3 DNA: TGTGCCAGCAGCTACGAAGGCGGTACCTACGAGCAGTACTTC. It yields the protein CASSYEGGTYEQYF.

This clone was seen once. The CDR3 sequence: CASSQDSASASYNEQFF. CDR3 in DNA: TGCGCCAGCAGCCAAGATTCCGCTAGCGCCTCCTACAATGAGCAGTTCTTC. V is TRBV4-3 and J is TRBJ2-1, with a weak D call TRBD2 (6 bases). The CDR3 covers 17 residues. Trimming removed 0 bases from V and 0 bases from J, with 12 bases in between. From germline, CDR1 is LGHNA and CDR2 YSLEER.

The chain employs TRBV7-2 and TRBJ2-5, with a possible D match to TRBD1 (6 bases). V lost 0 bases and J 2 bases, leaving 10 bases between the germline ends. This CDR3 spans 15 amino acids. Germline CDR1 reads SGHTA; CDR2 reads FQGNSA. The CDR3 reads CASSLATGIQETQYF. The CDR3 coding sequence is TGTGCCAGCAGCTTAGCTACAGGGATACAAGAGACCCAGTACTTC.

The chain joins TRBV18 to TRBJ2-3; TRBD1 aligns across 9 bases. Trimming at V came to 1 base and at J to 1 base, leaving 0 bases not matched to a gene. This CDR3 has 15 residues. Germline loops: CDR1 KGHSH, CDR2 LQKENI. CDR3 sequence reads: CASSPRTGGTDTQYF. Here the CDR3 DNA reads TGTGCCAGCTCACCACGGACAGGGGGCACAGATACGCAGTATTTT.

This chain uses TRBV5-4 with TRBJ1-2; D is possibly TRBD1 (5 bases). Looked up from germline, CDR1 is SGHNT and CDR2 is YYREEE (reference sequence). The CDR3 length is 16 residues. V was cut by 1 base and J by 0 bases, with 13 bases left in between. This CDR3 is CASSLNGAGSNYGYTF. The CDR3 bases are TGTGCCAGCAGCTTGAATGGGGCAGGGTCTAACTATGGCTACACCTTC. Full variable domain (outside the CDR3, taken from reference TRBV5-4 and TRBJ1-2): ETGVTQSPTHLIKTRGQQVTLRCSSQSGHNTVSWYQQALGQGPQFIFQYYREEENGRGNFPPRFSGLQFPNYSSELNVNALELDDSALYLCASSLNGAGSNYGYTFGSGTRLTVV.

This chain connects TRBV4-2 to TRBJ1-1, with D possibly matching TRBD1 (5 bases). Germline CDR1 LGHNA, CDR2 YNFKEQ. Trimming stripped 0 bases from V and 2 bases from J, with 10 bases between. The CDR3 length is 15 residues. The CDR3 is CASSQEGAGNTEAFF. In DNA, the CDR3 is TGTGCCAGCAGCCAAGAAGGGGCAGGAAACACTGAAGCTTTCTTT.

The chain uses TRBV19 and TRBJ1-2; D not certain. There are 13 residues in the CDR3. The V and J ends lost 3 bases and 7 bases respectively, with 12 bases between them. Per germline, CDR1 LNHDA and CDR2 SQIVND (reference sequence). The CDR3 bases are TGTGCCAGTAGTATCCCCGATCTATTTGGCTACACCTTC. Its protein product is CASSIPDLFGYTF.

J is TRBJ2-1 and V is TRBV12-5, with D tentatively TRBD1 (6 bases). CDR1 is LGHNT, CDR2 FRNRAP, per germline. This CDR3 comprises 14 residues. V lost 1 base and J 8 bases, leaving 12 bases between the germline ends. The CDR3 reads CASGLDRVVDEQFF. CDR3 sequence (DNA): TGTGCTAGTGGTTTGGACAGGGTGGTCGATGAGCAGTTCTTC.

V gene TRBV19 combines with J gene TRBJ2-2; 10 nucleotides line up with TRBD2. The CDR3 contains 16 residues. Germline V gives CDR1 LNHDA, CDR2 SQIVND (reference sequence). The trim removed 7 bases at V and 7 bases at J, leaving 12 bases unmatched. As DNA, the CDR3 is TGTGCCAGTACTTTTAGGGCTAGCGGGAGTGTCGGGGAGCTGTTTTTT. Protein: CASTFRASGSVGELFF.

The chain has TRBV6-5 and TRBJ1-2, with D maybe TRBD1 (6 bases). The CDR3 length is 13 residues. Looked up from germline, CDR1 is MNHEY and CDR2 is SVGAGI. V lost 6 bases, J lost 4 bases, and 12 bases lay in between. In DNA, the CDR3 is TGTGCCAGCAGCTCGGACAGCTTCTATGGCTACACCTTC. Encoded protein: CASSSDSFYGYTF.

The gene calls are TRBV9 and TRBJ1-3; D not certain. The CDR3 consists of 17 residues. The germline V and J ends were trimmed by 4 bases and 0 bases, with 17 bases remaining between them. Germline CDR1 SGDLS, CDR2 YYNGEE. Written as DNA, the CDR3 is TGTGCCAGCAGCCCAAGTGTAGGAGTTTTCTCTGGAAACACCATATATTTT. This sequence encodes CASSPSVGVFSGNTIYF.

This clone was observed a single time. The V call is TRBV7-2, the J call TRBJ2-2; no definite D call. CDR1 and CDR2 from the germline V gene are SGHTA and FQGNSA. The CDR3 has 15 amino acids. The V end was cut by 5 bases, the J end by 4 bases, with 14 bases between. As DNA, the CDR3 is TGTGCCAGCAGCCCAGCAGGAAGAAGCACCGGGGAGCTGTTTTTT. Protein product: CASSPAGRSTGELFF.

The genes are TRBV7-8 and TRBJ2-1; 7 bases match TRBD2. The junction had 5 bases not matched to a gene; V was cut back by 0 bases and J by 3 bases. The CDR3 is 16 residues long. Germline V gene data show CDR1 as SGHVS and CDR2 as FQNEAQ. In nucleotides, the CDR3 is TGTGCCAGCAGCTTAGCCCCCGGGACTATCTACAATGAGCAGTTCTTC. Residues: CASSLAPGTIYNEQFF.

The gene calls are TRBV5-4 and TRBJ1-6; 10 nucleotides agree with TRBD1. Trimming cost V 4 bases and J 3 bases; bases outside gene matches: 4. There are 16 residues in the CDR3. Germline V gene data show CDR1 as SGHNT and CDR2 as YYREEE (reference sequence). The CDR3 loop reads CASSGRTGGYNSPLHF. CDR3 bases: TGTGCCAGCAGCGGGCGGACAGGGGGCTATAATTCACCCCTCCACTTT.

The chain joins TRBV21-1 to TRBJ2-7; the D call in the table, TRBD2, was not verified against the DNA. TRBV21-1 is reported as a pseudogene. The CDR3 loop spans 19 amino acids. This CDR3 reads CASSKVASRGLGNGDEQYF. For the CDR3, the DNA is TGTGCCAGCAGCAAAGTTGCCTCTCGGGGGTTGGGGAATGGAGACGAGCAGTACTTC.

This clone was counted only a few times. The chain uses TRBV19 and TRBJ2-3; D is perhaps TRBD2 (6 bases). From germline, CDR1 is LNHDA and CDR2 SQIVND (reference sequence). The CDR3 extends over 12 amino acids. Trimming cost V 8 bases and J 2 bases, with 8 bases left between them. The DNA of the CDR3 is TGTGCCAGTGGGACTGCCACAGATACGCAGTATTTT. This translates into CASGTATDTQYF.

The chain carries TRBV18 and TRBJ2-7, with 15 nucleotides matching TRBD2. The ends lost 6 bases at V and 7 bases at J; junction bases unmatched: 10. Germline V CDR1 and CDR2: KGHSH, LQKENI. This CDR3 comprises 16 residues. CDR3 nucleotide sequence: TGTGCCAGCTCCATATCGTTGGGACTAGCGGGAGGTGAGCAGTACTTC. Protein product: CASSISLGLAGGEQYF.

The V and J genes are TRBV7-2 and TRBJ1-1; TRBD1 might be the D (6 bases). CDR3 length equals 13 residues. Germline assignment: CDR1 SGHTA and CDR2 FQGNSA. V lost 3 bases, J lost 6 bases, and 11 bases lay in between. The CDR3 protein is CASSFQGRAEAFF. The CDR3 DNA follows: TGTGCCAGCAGCTTTCAGGGGAGGGCTGAAGCTTTCTTT.

The chain combines TRBV19 with TRBJ2-2; TRBD1 is a possible D gene (7 bases). The germline V gene has CDR1 LNHDA and CDR2 SQIVND (reference sequence). Trimming cost V 5 bases and J 5 bases, with 15 bases left between them. The length of the CDR3 is 15 residues. The DNA of the CDR3 is TGTGCCAGTAGTGTAGGGGGCGCGGGAACCGGGGAGCTGTTTTTT. It is translated as CASSVGGAGTGELFF.

The genes are TRBV24-1 and TRBJ2-4; TRBD1 might be the D (5 bases). V gave up 4 bases and J gave up 3 bases, with 27 bases separating them. Germline assignment: CDR1 KGHDR and CDR2 SFDVKD. The CDR3 runs 20 residues. As DNA, the CDR3 is TGTGCCACCAGTGACCTAACAGACAGAACCCACACCTTAGGCAAAAACATTCAGTACTTC. Its protein product is CATSDLTDRTHTLGKNIQYF.

The CDR3 reads CASSPTGGSFPSEQYF. The CDR3 region has the DNA TGTGCCAGCAGCCCCACAGGGGGAAGTTTCCCCTCCGAGCAGTACTTC. The genes are TRBV6-2 or TRBV6-3 and TRBJ2-7; 8 bases agree with TRBD1. The trim removed 6 bases at V and 6 bases at J, leaving 16 bases unmatched. This CDR3 has 16 amino acids. Germline CDR1 reads MNHEY; CDR2 reads SVGEGT.

Only a few counts were recorded for this clone. The chain uses TRBV7-8 and TRBJ2-2; no firm D call. Trimming took off 7 bases at V and 4 bases at J, with 19 bases between the two ends. Germline V CDR1 and CDR2: SGHVS, FQNEAQ. The CDR3 totals 16 residues. The CDR3 here is CASTLGLGLITGELFF. The CDR3 nucleotides read TGTGCCAGCACGCTTGGCCTGGGCCTAATCACCGGGGAGCTGTTTTTT.

CDR3 nucleotide sequence: TGCAGCGCAAAGAGTACTAACTATGGCTACACCTTC. Amino acid sequence: CSAKSTNYGYTF. The rearrangement links TRBV29-1 to TRBJ1-2; unclear D gene. The CDR3 totals 12 residues. The ends were cut back, 7 bases at V and 0 bases at J, with 9 bases in the middle. Per germline, CDR1 SQVTM and CDR2 ANQGSEA.

The V call is TRBV28, the J call TRBJ1-2; 8 bases fit TRBD1. The CDR3 has 13 amino acids. CDR1 is MDHEN and CDR2 is SYDVKM in the germline V gene. Germline trimming cut 6 bases from V and 11 bases from J; bases unmatched to any gene: 11. The CDR3 DNA sequence: TGTGCCAGCAGACTTCAGGGGGCGCAGGGATACACCTTC. It encodes CASRLQGAQGYTF.

This rearrangement joins TRBV4-2 to TRBJ2-6; possibly TRBD2 for D (5 bases). This CDR3 comprises 17 residues. V lost 4 bases and J 0 bases, leaving 13 bases between the germline ends. The germline gives CDR1 LGHNA, CDR2 YNFKEQ. CDR3 nucleotides: TGTGCCAGCAGCCGGACTGATAGAAGCTCTGGGGCCAACGTCCTGACTTTC. This codes for CASSRTDRSSGANVLTF.

This clone was detected only a few times. The chain recombines TRBV6-2 or TRBV6-3 with TRBJ1-1; D is unresolved. V dropped 4 bases and J dropped 1 base, with 7 bases sitting between them. Looked up from germline, CDR1 is MNHEY and CDR2 is SVGEGT. The CDR3 is 13 amino acids. The CDR3 sequence is CASSLQQNTEAFF. The CDR3 DNA reads as TGTGCCAGCAGTTTGCAACAGAACACTGAAGCTTTCTTT.

The rearrangement links TRBV18 to TRBJ1-5; maybe TRBD1 (5 bases). From germline, CDR1 is KGHSH and CDR2 LQKENI. The V end was cut by 3 bases, the J end by 0 bases, with 9 bases between. The CDR3 consists of 15 residues. This CDR3 is CASSPGGYSNQPQHF. The CDR3 bases are TGTGCCAGCTCACCCGGGGGTTATAGCAATCAGCCCCAGCATTTT.